Following are 9 T cell receptor beta chains from one sample sequenced in a study of blood T cells in healthy people across ages. The second PCR ran roughly 7 to 12 cycles with a sample-barcoded 5' primer and J-beta primers. TCRdb independently ran MiXCR on the 5' RACE reads; one entry per CDR3 protein. The sample lists roughly 800,000 distinct CDR3 sequences, about three fifths occurring once. Sequencing was done on a sample of blood. The receptors shown here come from a man aged 30-40 years in good health.

This sequence joins TRBV20-1 and TRBJ2-7; 11 bases match TRBD1. Germline CDR1 DFQATT, CDR2 SNEGSKA (reference sequence). The ends lost 0 bases at V and 0 bases at J; junction bases unmatched: 7. The CDR3 spans 17 residues. In DNA, the CDR3 is TGCAGTGCTAGAGACCCCGACGGGACAGGGGGCTCCTACGAGCAGTACTTC. Its protein product is CSARDPDGTGGSYEQYF.

This clonotype was seen a few times. The chain joins TRBV7-9 to TRBJ1-2, with D unclear. Trimming left V 2 bases short and J 3 bases short, with 7 bases between. Germline V lookup: CDR1 SEHNR, CDR2 FQNEAQ (reference sequence). CDR3 length equals 13 residues. This CDR3 reads CASSLTVDYGYTF. The CDR3 nucleotides are TGTGCCAGCAGCTTAACGGTAGACTATGGCTACACCTTC. Together with reference TRBV7-9 and TRBJ1-2, the CDR3 gives the full variable domain: DTGVSQNPRHKITKRGQNVTFRCDPISEHNRLYWYRQTLGQGPEFLTYFQNEAQLEKSRLLSDRFSAERPKGSFSTLEIQRTEQGDSAMYLCASSLTVDYGYTFGSGTRLTVV.

This sequence joins TRBV27 and TRBJ1-2; D is ambiguous. Germline V lookup: CDR1 MNHEY, CDR2 SMNVEV (reference sequence). CDR3 length: 13 residues. Trimming took 7 bases from V and 3 from J, leaving 12 bases between them. Written as DNA, the CDR3 is TGTGCCAGCAAGTCGGCGGGATACTATGGCTACACCTTC. Translation gives CASKSAGYYGYTF.

V is TRBV29-1 and J is TRBJ1-1, with 10 nucleotides matching TRBD1. The CDR3 spans 14 residues. Germline values: CDR1 SQVTM, CDR2 ANQGSEA. Trimming removed 6 bases from V and 5 bases from J; junction bases left unmatched: 9. The CDR3 DNA follows: TGCAGCGTCCCGACAGGGGGCCAGGGAACTGAAGCTTTCTTT. This sequence encodes CSVPTGGQGTEAFF.

The V call is TRBV25-1, the J call TRBJ1-4; D remains unclear. The CDR3 has 12 residues. Germline CDR1 reads MGHDK; CDR2 reads SYGVNS. V lost 5 bases and J 7 bases, leaving 8 bases between the germline ends. CDR3 region: CASSTEAEKLFF. The CDR3 DNA follows: TGTGCCAGCAGTACCGAAGCTGAAAAACTGTTTTTT.

The rearrangement links TRBV29-1 to TRBJ1-2; a possible D gene is TRBD1 (6 bases). The CDR3 runs to 12 residues. Trimming removed 1 base at V and 8 bases at J, with 11 bases between. The germline CDR1 and CDR2 sequences are SQVTM and ANQGSEA. CDR3 amino acids: CSVEGNRAGYTF. The DNA for the CDR3 is TGCAGCGTTGAAGGAAACAGGGCGGGCTACACCTTC.

The J gene is TRBJ1-5, the V gene TRBV10-3; 7 nucleotides agree with TRBD1. Germline V lookup: CDR1 ENHRY, CDR2 SYGVKD. Losses at the gene ends were 2 bases for V and 4 bases for J; bases not matched to a gene: 8. The CDR3 runs to 16 residues. The CDR3 DNA follows: TGTGCCATCAGTGAGGCCGGGACAGTCAAGAATCAGCCCCAGCATTTT. This encodes CAISEAGTVKNQPQHF.

The sample holds a few counts of this clonotype. This chain joins TRBV13 and TRBJ2-7, with D possibly matching TRBD2 (5 bases). The CDR3 runs to 15 residues. V was cut by 4 bases and J by 2 bases, with 15 bases left in between. The V gene's germline CDR1 is PRHDT and CDR2 FYEKMQ (reference sequence). Written as DNA, the CDR3 is TGTGCCAGCAGCTCCGGACTGATCGGTACCTACGAGCAGTACTTC. Its translation: CASSSGLIGTYEQYF.

The V gene is TRBV5-1, the J gene TRBJ2-3; D remains ambiguous. V lost 10 bases and J lost 4, with 19 bases in between. From germline, CDR1 is SGHRS and CDR2 YFSETQ. The CDR3 consists of 14 residues. CDR3 in DNA: TGCGCCGCGGCCAGGACCCAGAGGTCAGATACGCAGTATTTT. Encoded protein: CAAARTQRSDTQYF.